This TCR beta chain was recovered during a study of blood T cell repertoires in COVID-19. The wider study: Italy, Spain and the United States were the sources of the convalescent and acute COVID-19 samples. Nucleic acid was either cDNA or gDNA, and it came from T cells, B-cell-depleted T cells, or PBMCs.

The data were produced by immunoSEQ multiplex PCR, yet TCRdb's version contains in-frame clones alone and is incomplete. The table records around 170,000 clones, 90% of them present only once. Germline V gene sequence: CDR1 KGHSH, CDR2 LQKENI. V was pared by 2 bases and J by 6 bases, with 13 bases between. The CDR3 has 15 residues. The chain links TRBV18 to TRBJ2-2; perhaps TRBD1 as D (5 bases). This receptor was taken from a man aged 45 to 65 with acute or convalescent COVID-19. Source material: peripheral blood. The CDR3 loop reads CASSPEAGIAGELFF. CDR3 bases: TGTGCCAGCTCACCAGAAGCAGGGATTGCCGGGGAGCTGTTTTTT.